Each of the 18 T cell receptor beta chains below was sequenced from the same sample in a study of CD8 T cells in ankylosing spondylitis (TCRdb year 2017). Library construction relied on 5' RACE. The reads were generated on an Illumina HiSeq 2500. In TCRdb, the public reads were trimmed at Q25 with fastp and aligned with MiXCR, with productive beta chains retained. All rows with the same CDR3 protein become a single entry with the most common DNA and genes. This sample gives about 25,000 distinct CDR3 sequences in total; over 2% of them show up just once. The ten largest account for roughly 7.7% of the sample. Sequenced: blood, either unsorted or a sorted T cell fraction (not recorded which). Source of these receptors: a female donor with ankylosing spondylitis or in good health (not recorded which).

By sample share, this clonotype is medium-sized. The chain combines TRBV9 with TRBJ2-1; no clear D gene. The ends were cut back, 0 bases at V and 9 bases at J, with 13 bases in the middle. Per germline, CDR1 SGDLS and CDR2 YYNGEE. There are 14 residues in the CDR3. The CDR3 bases are TGTGCCAGCAGCGTAGACCCGGGCGACGGTGAGCAGTTCTTC. Amino acids: CASSVDPGDGEQFF.

This clonotype was picked up many times. The chain links TRBV9 to TRBJ2-6; D remains ambiguous. There are 17 residues in the CDR3. Deletions cut 0 bases from V and 0 bases from J, with 10 bases between. CDR1 SGDLS and CDR2 YYNGEE come from the germline V gene. In DNA form, the CDR3 reads TGTGCCAGCAGCGTAGTCGGGTGGATCTCTGGGGCCAACGTCCTGACTTTC. It encodes CASSVVGWISGANVLTF.

This clonotype is medium-sized in the sample. The chain uses TRBV9 and TRBJ2-1; TRBD2 aligns across 9 bases. The trim removed 4 bases at V and 6 bases at J, leaving 11 bases unmatched. There are 16 residues in the CDR3. CDR1 is SGDLS, CDR2 YYNGEE, per germline. The CDR3, as DNA: TGTGCCAGCAGCCCCGCCGGGGGACTAGCCACCAATGAGCAGTTCTTC. This gives the protein CASSPAGGLATNEQFF.

This clonotype was seen many times. The V gene is TRBV9, the J gene TRBJ2-3; the match to TRBD1 covers 10 bases. Looked up from germline, CDR1 is SGDLS and CDR2 is YYNGEE. The CDR3 has 18 residues. Unmatched junction bases numbered 11, after V lost 3 bases and J lost 1 base. CDR3 region: CASSARGTGADRTDTQYF. Written as DNA, the CDR3 is TGTGCCAGCAGCGCCCGCGGGACAGGGGCTGATCGCACAGATACGCAGTATTTT. The entire variable domain, with the rest obtained from reference TRBV9 and TRBJ2-3, is as follows: DSGVTQTPKHLITATGQRVTLRCSPRSGDLSVYWYQQSLDQGLQFLIQYYNGEERAKGNILERFSAQQFPDLHSELNLSSLELGDSALYFCASSARGTGADRTDTQYFGPGTRLTVL.

This clonotype was seen repeatedly, ten times or more. The chain combines TRBV9 with TRBJ1-1, with D unresolved. V lost 0 bases and J 1 base, leaving 4 bases between the germline ends. The CDR3 loop spans 13 amino acids. Germline V CDR1 and CDR2: SGDLS, YYNGEE. CDR3 loop: CASSVAANTEAFF. The CDR3 bases are TGTGCCAGCAGCGTAGCAGCGAACACTGAAGCTTTCTTT.

This clonotype was recorded at least ten times. This sequence joins TRBV9 and TRBJ2-7; perhaps TRBD2 as D (6 bases). The CDR3 consists of 14 residues. In germline, CDR1 is SGDLS, CDR2 YYNGEE. Trimming shortened V by 1 base and J by 4 bases, and 12 bases separated the two germline ends. The CDR3 nucleotides read TGTGCCAGCAGCGTATATGCGGGGTCTTACGAGCAGTACTTC. Translation gives CASSVYAGSYEQYF.

The table lists this clonotype with many counts. The J gene is TRBJ2-5, the V gene TRBV9; TRBD2 aligns across 14 bases. J was trimmed by 4 bases and V by 4 bases; bases with no gene match: 15. The CDR3 consists of 19 residues. In germline, CDR1 is SGDLS, CDR2 YYNGEE. CDR3 DNA sequence: TGTGCCAGCAGCCCCCGCTCGACTAGCGGGGGGGCCTTCGGAGAGACCCAGTACTTC. Amino acids: CASSPRSTSGGAFGETQYF.

Many counts were recorded for this clonotype. J is TRBJ2-2 and V is TRBV9; D call uncertain. There are 16 residues in the CDR3. The V end lost 0 bases, the J end lost 4 bases, and 13 bases lay between the germline ends. CDR1 and CDR2 (germline): SGDLS, YYNGEE. CDR3 bases: TGTGCCAGCAGCGTAGTCGGGTCTCCCGTCACCGGGGAGCTGTTTTTT. The encoded protein is CASSVVGSPVTGELFF. Full variable domain (outside the CDR3, taken from reference TRBV9 and TRBJ2-2): DSGVTQTPKHLITATGQRVTLRCSPRSGDLSVYWYQQSLDQGLQFLIQYYNGEERAKGNILERFSAQQFPDLHSELNLSSLELGDSALYFCASSVVGSPVTGELFFGEGSRLTVL.

This clonotype was found many times. The gene calls are TRBV9 and TRBJ1-1; D is perhaps TRBD1 (6 bases). CDR1 is SGDLS and CDR2 is YYNGEE in the germline V gene. V gave up 4 bases and J gave up 5 bases, with 24 bases separating them. This CDR3 is built from 17 residues. This chain's CDR3 is CASSPRRGGWGWTEAFF. The CDR3 bases are TGTGCCAGCAGCCCCCGGAGAGGGGGTTGGGGGTGGACTGAAGCTTTCTTT.

This clonotype was observed many times. This chain links TRBV9 with TRBJ1-5; D is possibly TRBD1 (6 bases). The CDR3 sequence is 15 residues long. The ends were cut back, 0 bases at V and 6 bases at J, with 13 bases in the middle. In germline, CDR1 is SGDLS, CDR2 YYNGEE. Here the CDR3 DNA reads TGTGCCAGCAGCGTAGGTGGGGGGCGAGGTCAGCCCCAGCATTTT. Protein product: CASSVGGGRGQPQHF.

The table lists this clonotype with many counts. The CDR3 region is CASSAVNPGELFF. DNA of the CDR3: TGTGCCAGCAGCGCTGTAAACCCCGGGGAGCTGTTTTTT. J is TRBJ2-2 and V is TRBV9; D remains ambiguous. The V and J ends lost 3 bases and 6 bases respectively, with 9 bases between them. Germline CDR1 is SGDLS and CDR2 is YYNGEE. The length of the CDR3 is 13 residues.

This clonotype was observed at least ten times. This chain connects TRBV9 to TRBJ1-6, with TRBD1 identical over 9 bases. Germline loops: CDR1 SGDLS, CDR2 YYNGEE. V was pared by 0 bases and J by 7 bases, with 2 bases of the junction left unmatched. This CDR3 is built from 15 residues. CDR3 nucleotides: TGTGCCAGCAGCGTAGGGGACAGGGACAATTCACCCCTCCACTTT. Translation gives CASSVGDRDNSPLHF. Full variable domain (outside the CDR3, taken from reference TRBV9 and TRBJ1-6): DSGVTQTPKHLITATGQRVTLRCSPRSGDLSVYWYQQSLDQGLQFLIQYYNGEERAKGNILERFSAQQFPDLHSELNLSSLELGDSALYFCASSVGDRDNSPLHFGNGTRLTVT.

In nucleotides, the CDR3 is TGTGCCAGCAGCGTAGTCGATCGGTCGAATGAGCAGTTCTTC. As protein: CASSVVDRSNEQFF. This chain connects TRBV9 to TRBJ2-1; D remains unclear. This CDR3 spans 14 amino acids. The V end was cut by 0 bases, the J end by 7 bases, with 11 bases between. The V gene's germline CDR1 is SGDLS and CDR2 YYNGEE.

This clonotype was counted at least ten times. The DNA of the CDR3 is TGTGCCAGCAGCGTAGGTGTCATAGGCGAGCAGTACTTC. It is translated as CASSVGVIGEQYF. V gene TRBV9 combines with J gene TRBJ2-7; D not certain. Trimming shortened V by 0 bases and J by 6 bases, and 10 bases separated the two germline ends. CDR1 is SGDLS and CDR2 is YYNGEE in the germline V gene. The CDR3 loop spans 13 amino acids.

This clonotype came up many times. The chain combines TRBV9 with TRBJ2-5; 10 nucleotides match TRBD2. The trim removed 0 bases at V and 2 bases at J, leaving 7 bases unmatched. Germline CDR1 and CDR2: SGDLS and YYNGEE. The length of the CDR3 is 17 residues. CDR3 nucleotides: TGTGCCAGCAGCGTAGGGCCCCCAGCGGGAGGGCAAGAGACCCAGTACTTC. This sequence encodes CASSVGPPAGGQETQYF.

This clonotype was recorded many times. The chain recombines TRBV9 with TRBJ2-7; TRBD2 matches 10 bases. With V trimmed by 4 bases and J by 3 bases, 10 bases remained unmatched. The CDR3 is 16 amino acids. From germline, CDR1 is SGDLS and CDR2 YYNGEE. Here the CDR3 DNA reads TGTGCCAGCAGCATCACCGGGACTAGCGAATTCTACGAGCAGTACTTC. Amino acids: CASSITGTSEFYEQYF.

Many counts were recorded for this clonotype. The V and J genes are TRBV9 and TRBJ2-7; the match to TRBD1 covers 11 bases. The J segment lost 5 bases and the V segment lost 2 bases, leaving 0 bases of the junction unmatched. This CDR3 comprises 13 residues. The germline V gene has CDR1 SGDLS and CDR2 YYNGEE. CDR3 DNA: TGTGCCAGCAGCGTGGGACAGGGGGACGAGCAGTACTTC. It is translated as CASSVGQGDEQYF.

This clonotype was counted ten times or more. The chain recombines TRBV9 with TRBJ2-1; the D gene is possibly TRBD2 (6 bases). Germline V lookup: CDR1 SGDLS, CDR2 YYNGEE. This CDR3 region has 14 residues. V was trimmed by 5 bases and J by 4 bases, leaving 13 bases between them. CDR3 in DNA: TGTGCCAGCAGTAGGGCGGGGAGTTACAATGAGCAGTTCTTC. Translating gives CASSRAGSYNEQFF.